These 9 T cell receptor beta chains were sequenced from one sample in a study of T cell responses to AZD1222 COVID-19 vaccine. Sequenced by immunoSEQ multiplex PCR; TCRdb stores in-frame clones only, minus some. The table records about 130,000 clones, more than 75% of them present only once. Sample: peripheral blood, taken 28 days after the second AZD1222 dose. These receptor sequences come from an adult who received the AZD1222 COVID-19 vaccine.

Details on this clone: This likely comes from a read error, as the CDR3 has no conserved phenylalanine or tryptophan at its end. It is unclear where the CDR3 begins or ends on the DNA, so no DNA is shown, and the CDR3 is as TCRdb lists it. The V and J genes are TRBV6-1 and TRBJ2-7; the table's D gene call, TRBD1, was not cross checked with the DNA. From its first to its last residue, the CDR3 has 12 amino acids. Germline values: CDR1 MNHNS, CDR2 SASEGT. The CDR3 spells CASSEVGTDYEK.

The genes are TRBV2 and TRBJ2-1, with TRBD2 matching over 10 bases. Unmatched junction bases numbered 2, after V lost 11 bases and J lost 1 base. The CDR3 runs to 13 residues. CDR1 SNHLY and CDR2 FYNNEI come from the germline V gene. The CDR3: CAGSGRSYNEQFF. For the CDR3, the DNA is TGTGCCGGTAGCGGGAGGTCCTACAATGAGCAGTTCTTC.

This chain joins TRBV5-5 and TRBJ2-1; no definite D call. Between the trimmed V and J ends, which lost 1 base and 5 bases, there was a span of 19 bases. The CDR3 has 17 amino acids. Per germline, CDR1 SGHKS and CDR2 YYEKEE (reference sequence). The CDR3 reads CASSLRGDGWSHNEQFF. The CDR3 DNA follows: TGTGCCAGCAGCTTGCGCGGAGACGGTTGGTCACACAATGAGCAGTTCTTC. Complete variable domain (other parts from reference TRBV5-5 and TRBJ2-1): DAGVTQSPTHLIKTRGQQVTLRCSPISGHKSVSWYQQVLGQGPQFIFQYYEKEERGRGNFPDRFSARQFPNYSSELNVNALLLGDSALYLCASSLRGDGWSHNEQFFGPGTRLTVL.

The chain links TRBV24-1 to TRBJ1-6; possible D gene TRBD1, 5 bases. CDR1 and CDR2 (germline): KGHDR, SFDVKD. The CDR3 runs 16 residues. V was trimmed by 7 bases and J by 0 bases, leaving 12 bases between them. CDR3 coding DNA: TGTGCCACCAGGGGGGGGGAAAGCTCCTATAATTCACCCCTCCACTTT. Its translation is CATRGGESSYNSPLHF.

The chain is built from TRBV5-1 and TRBJ1-4; 7 nucleotides match TRBD1. Per the germline V gene, CDR1 is SGHRS and CDR2 is YFSETQ. With 0 bases clipped from V and 8 bases from J, the junction kept 7 bases outside the gene matches. The CDR3 runs to 15 residues. The CDR3 nucleotides are TGCGCCAGCAGCTTGGGGGGGACAGAGGAAGAAAAACTGTTTTTT. This codes for CASSLGGTEEEKLFF.

V and J are TRBV27 and TRBJ2-1; 9 positions agree with TRBD2. There are 15 residues in the CDR3. In germline, CDR1 is MNHEY, CDR2 SMNVEV (reference sequence). J gave up 7 bases and V 3 bases, and 7 bases lay outside the gene matches. This CDR3 reads CASSFTAGGLNEQFF. Written as DNA, the CDR3 is TGTGCCAGCAGTTTTACAGCGGGAGGTCTTAATGAGCAGTTCTTC.

V and J are TRBV25-1 and TRBJ2-1; TRBD2 aligns across 10 bases. Germline-derived CDR1 and CDR2 are MGHDK and SYGVNS. V lost 1 base, J lost 9 bases, and 9 bases stayed unmatched. This CDR3 has 16 residues. CDR3 DNA sequence: TGTGCCAGCAGTGAATGGATAGCGGGAGGTCGTAGTGAGCAGTTCTTC. Encoded protein: CASSEWIAGGRSEQFF.

J is TRBJ1-2 and V is TRBV29-1; no firm D call. Trimming took 6 bases from V and 7 from J, leaving 3 bases between them. The CDR3 has 8 amino acids. Germline assignment: CDR1 SQVTM and CDR2 ANQGSEA. The CDR3 protein is CSVAGYTF. CDR3 sequence (DNA): TGCAGCGTGGCTGGCTACACCTTC. Variable domain in full (rest from reference TRBV29-1 and TRBJ1-2): SAVISQKPSRDICQRGTSLTIQCQVDSQVTMMFWYRQQPGQSLTLIATANQGSEATYESGFVIDKFPISRPNLTFSTLTVSNMSPEDSSIYLCSVAGYTFGSGTRLTVV.

The gene calls are TRBV18 and TRBJ1-2; a weak D match, TRBD1 (5 bases). V was shortened by 3 bases and J by 8 bases, with 22 bases between the two germline ends. CDR1 is KGHSH, CDR2 LQKENI, per germline. The CDR3 length is 16 residues. CDR3 region: CASSPFTGQSPQGYTF. In DNA, the CDR3 is TGTGCCAGCTCACCGTTTACCGGACAATCCCCTCAAGGCTACACCTTC. Variable domain in full (rest from reference TRBV18 and TRBJ1-2): NAGVMQNPRHLVRRRGQEARLRCSPMKGHSHVYWYRQLPEEGLKFMVYLQKENIIDESGMPKERFSAEFPKEGPSILRIQQVVRGDSAAYFCASSPFTGQSPQGYTFGSGTRLTVV.